This T cell receptor (beta chain) comes out of a study of T cell responses to AZD1222 COVID-19 vaccine. Using immunoSEQ multiplex PCR, the repertoire was profiled, and TCRdb retains in-frame clones only, with some absent. The sample has more than 80,000 clones; 80% to 95% are singletons. Comment on this clone: Its target is not known.

This CDR3 is built from 17 residues. The germline V gene encodes CDR1 SGDLS and CDR2 YYNGEE. V was trimmed by 0 bases and J by 2 bases, leaving 17 bases between them. Study results and caveats: Females outnumbered males among donors, who were mostly white British; clonal diversity was possibly underestimated. Compared with day 0, the breadth and depth of the Spike-specific TCR repertoire rose significantly after two doses of AZD1222.

This TCR was sampled from an adult who received the AZD1222 COVID-19 vaccine. V gene TRBV9 combines with J gene TRBJ1-1; D call uncertain. The sample here was peripheral blood, taken 28 days after the second AZD1222 dose. The CDR3 spells CASSVESWPLVNTEAFF. In DNA form, the CDR3 reads TGTGCCAGCAGCGTAGAATCATGGCCCCTAGTTAACACTGAAGCTTTCTTT.